These 18 T cell receptor beta chains were sequenced from one sample in a study of beta chain features in type 1 diabetes. Every bit of the isolated RNA underwent reverse transcription, so sequencing read expressed TCRB transcripts. Only in-frame clones appear in the TCRdb table, and some are missing; sequencing was by immunoSEQ multiplex PCR. The sample has under 250,000 clones, approximately 10% seen once. The specimen was central memory CD4+ T cells from blood. Receptors originate from a man aged 18-30 years in good health.

This clone was counted between two and nine times. The chain has TRBV29-1 and TRBJ2-2; no clear D gene. CDR3 size: 12 residues. V was trimmed by 5 bases and J by 7 bases, leaving 11 bases between them. Germline CDR1 SQVTM, CDR2 ANQGSEA. CDR3 loop: CSVSELGGELFF. The DNA of the CDR3 is TGCAGCGTTTCGGAGCTAGGCGGGGAGCTGTTTTTT.

This clone was observed a few times. This chain joins TRBV5-4 and TRBJ2-4, with TRBD1 matching over 10 bases. V gave up 4 bases and J gave up 4 bases; unmatched junction bases: 8. The CDR3 sequence is 16 residues long. Germline values: CDR1 SGHNT, CDR2 YYREEE (reference sequence). CDR3 in DNA: TGTGCCAGCAGCGGCCGGGACAGGGGATCGAAAAACATTCAGTACTTC. It encodes CASSGRDRGSKNIQYF.

This CDR3 is CASTPGRLETQYF. The CDR3 region has the DNA TGTGCCAGCACCCCAGGGCGCCTAGAGACCCAGTACTTC. V is TRBV28 and J is TRBJ2-5; TRBD1 might be the D (5 bases). The CDR3 length is 13 residues. V lost 7 bases, J lost 4 bases, and 13 bases lay in between. Germline lookup yields CDR1 MDHEN and CDR2 SYDVKM.

The CDR3 nucleotides read TGTGCCACCGGGACTAGAGGAGGTACGCAGTATTTT. Amino acids: CATGTRGGTQYF. The rearrangement joins TRBV6-5 to TRBJ2-3, with 8 bases fitting TRBD2. CDR3 length: 12 residues. Germline V gives CDR1 MNHEY, CDR2 SVGAGI. V lost 10 bases to trimming and J lost 8 bases; unmatched junction nucleotides: 8.

The CDR3 DNA reads as TGTGCCAGCAGAGTACAGGGGACCGGGGAGCTGTTTTTT. The encoded protein is CASRVQGTGELFF. The chain combines TRBV9 with TRBJ2-2; 7 positions agree with TRBD1. Looked up from germline, CDR1 is SGDLS and CDR2 is YYNGEE. V was clipped by 5 bases and J by 5 bases; unmatched bases: 3. The CDR3 covers 13 residues.

The chain recombines TRBV7-8 with TRBJ2-7; D is unclear. The CDR3 covers 13 residues. CDR1 is SGHVS, CDR2 FQNEAQ, per germline. V was clipped by 5 bases and J by 1 base, with 9 bases between them. The CDR3 protein is CASSPLGSYEQYF. The CDR3 nucleotides read TGTGCCAGCAGCCCCCTAGGTTCCTACGAGCAGTACTTC. The full variable domain, its missing parts supplied by reference TRBV7-8 and TRBJ2-7, is GAGVSQSPRYKVAKRGQDVALRCDPISGHVSLFWYQQALGQGPEFLTYFQNEAQLDKSGLPSDRFFAERPEGSVSTLKIQRTQQEDSAVYLCASSPLGSYEQYFGPGTRLTVT.

The chain uses TRBV25-1 and TRBJ2-7; TRBD2 matches at 7 bases. Unmatched junction bases numbered 9, after V lost 1 base and J lost 0 bases. Germline-derived CDR1 and CDR2 are MGHDK and SYGVNS. The CDR3 loop spans 17 amino acids. DNA for the CDR3: TGTGCCAGCAGTGAATTTGATAGCGGGCATAGCTCCTACGAGCAGTACTTC. This encodes CASSEFDSGHSSYEQYF.

A few counts support this clone. The rearrangement uses TRBV5-5 and TRBJ2-2; the D is unclear. The CDR3 has 16 amino acids. Per germline, CDR1 SGHKS and CDR2 YYEKEE (reference sequence). V lost 4 bases, J lost 0 bases, and 13 bases lay in between. CDR3 protein: CASSPAVTANTGELFF. DNA for the CDR3: TGTGCCAGCAGCCCCGCAGTGACGGCGAACACCGGGGAGCTGTTTTTT.

This clone appeared a few times. The rearrangement links TRBV10-3 to TRBJ2-2, with D uncertain. The CDR3 runs to 12 residues. Per germline, CDR1 ENHRY and CDR2 SYGVKD. Trimming cost V 4 bases and J 8 bases, with 8 bases left between them. As DNA, the CDR3 is TGTGCCATCAGTGTGTTTCCTGGGGAGCTGTTTTTT. Its protein product is CAISVFPGELFF.

The J gene is TRBJ2-2, the V gene TRBV4-3; no clear D. Germline CDR1 is LGHNA and CDR2 is YSLEER. Trimming left V 1 base short and J 6 bases short, with 18 bases between. The CDR3 sequence is 17 residues long. CDR3 DNA sequence: TGCGCCAGCAGCCAAGCCCCACTTGGGGTTTTATCCGGGGAGCTGTTTTTT. It specifies CASSQAPLGVLSGELFF.

The V and J genes are TRBV6-1 and TRBJ2-1, with a possible D match to TRBD2 (6 bases). V was clipped by 4 bases and J by 5 bases, with 15 bases between them. CDR1 is MNHNS, CDR2 SASEGT, per germline. CDR3 length: 15 residues. The CDR3 is CASSAGTELDNEQFF. CDR3 DNA sequence: TGTGCCAGCAGTGCTGGGACTGAACTTGACAATGAGCAGTTCTTC.

The table lists this clone with a few counts. The chain has TRBV5-6 and TRBJ2-3, with D perhaps given as TRBD1 or TRBD2 (6 bases each). V gave up 4 bases and J gave up 0 bases, with 15 bases separating them. Germline values: CDR1 SGHDT, CDR2 YYEEEE. The length of the CDR3 is 16 residues. CDR3 nucleotides: TGTGCCAGCAGCCAACGACAGGACTACAGCACAGATACGCAGTATTTT. Its translation is CASSQRQDYSTDTQYF.

V is TRBV7-2 and J is TRBJ2-1, with 9 bases that match TRBD1. The germline CDR1 and CDR2 sequences are SGHTA and FQGNSA. The length of the CDR3 is 15 residues. J was trimmed by 5 bases and V by 4 bases; bases with no gene match: 6. This CDR3 is CASSSPGTGNNEQFF. CDR3 in DNA: TGTGCCAGCAGCTCACCCGGGACAGGGAACAATGAGCAGTTCTTC.

This clone was counted between two and nine times. The gene calls are TRBV7-9 and TRBJ2-1, with D possibly TRBD1 on 6 matching bases. V lost 5 bases, J lost 4 bases, and 9 bases lay in between. The V gene's germline CDR1 is SEHNR and CDR2 FQNEAQ (reference sequence). The CDR3 totals 13 residues. The CDR3 loop reads CASSQGLYNEQFF. For the CDR3, the DNA is TGTGCCAGCAGCCAGGGGCTGTACAATGAGCAGTTCTTC.

This sequence joins TRBV4-2 and TRBJ1-5; no reliable D call. Trimming took 0 bases from V and 0 from J, leaving 6 bases between them. CDR1 and CDR2 (germline): LGHNA, YNFKEQ. The CDR3 is 15 amino acids. Here the CDR3 DNA reads TGTGCCAGCAGCCAAGATAGGCTTAGCAATCAGCCCCAGCATTTT. Translation: CASSQDRLSNQPQHF.

A remark on this clone: Additional DNA sequences in this sample encode the identical CDR3. The chain joins TRBV5-1 to TRBJ1-1; D is uncertain. Germline CDR1 SGHRS, CDR2 YFSETQ. The CDR3 is 14 amino acids. V shed 0 bases and J shed 1 base, with 7 bases lying between them. CDR3 protein: CASSLDRGNTEAFF. In DNA, the CDR3 is TGCGCCAGCAGCTTGGATCGGGGGAACACTGAAGCTTTCTTT.

V gene TRBV4-1 combines with J gene TRBJ2-3; tentative D call: TRBD2 (6 bases). Germline V CDR1 and CDR2: MGHRA, YSYEKL. Between the trimmed V and J ends, which lost 3 bases and 0 bases, there was a span of 19 bases. This CDR3 spans 18 amino acids. As DNA, the CDR3 is TGCGCCAGCAGCCACCCTGTCCTAGCGCTTCCTAGCACAGATACGCAGTATTTT. This sequence encodes CASSHPVLALPSTDTQYF.

The chain carries TRBV4-1 and TRBJ1-2; no reliable D call. Deletions cut 2 bases from V and 1 base from J, with 11 bases between. Germline V lookup: CDR1 MGHRA, CDR2 YSYEKL. This CDR3 has 15 residues. Here the CDR3 DNA reads TGCGCCAGCAGCCAAACCCAGACTGATAACTATGGCTACACCTTC. This encodes CASSQTQTDNYGYTF.